These 14 T cell receptor beta chains share one sample of origin, sequenced in a study of OX40 agonist ivuxolimab in advanced cancers. The protocol used for the library was the immunoSEQ multiplex PCR assay. Drawn from immuneACCESS, this table holds only the in-frame rearrangements with V and J called that TCRdb kept. Clones are partly lost; checked studies trace under half to an unresolved V gene and leave the rest unexplained. In this sample the table shows about 35,000 clones, about 82% of which occur a single time. Of the sample, about 22% is held by the ten largest clones. Specimen: CD4+ or CD8+ T cells sorted from blood, collected in a trial of the OX40 agonist ivuxolimab. All receptors derive from an adult with an advanced solid tumor such as melanoma, head and neck, liver or kidney cancer.

V is TRBV5-5 and J is TRBJ1-4; 10 bases are shared with TRBD1. Trimming at V came to 6 bases and at J to 10 bases, leaving 9 bases not matched to a gene. The CDR3 has 14 residues. Germline CDR1 and CDR2: SGHKS and YYEKEE (reference sequence). For the CDR3, the DNA is TGTGCCAGCAATCCGACAGGGGGCAGTGGAAAACTGTTTTTT. This codes for CASNPTGGSGKLFF.

The rearrangement uses TRBV5-5 and TRBJ2-5; D may be TRBD1 (5 bases). Germline V gene sequence: CDR1 SGHKS, CDR2 YYEKEE (reference sequence). V lost 0 bases and J 5 bases, leaving 11 bases between the germline ends. The CDR3 is made up of 14 amino acids. The DNA for the CDR3 is TGTGCCAGCAGCTTGGCCGAAGGGGTGGAGACCCAGTACTTC. Its protein is CASSLAEGVETQYF.

The CDR3 loop reads CASSPWTGTNYGYTF. In DNA, the CDR3 is TGCGCCAGCAGCCCCTGGACAGGGACTAACTATGGCTACACCTTC. This sequence joins TRBV4-1 and TRBJ1-2, with 8 nucleotides matching TRBD1. Germline values: CDR1 MGHRA, CDR2 YSYEKL. CDR3 length: 15 residues. Trimming removed 4 bases from V and 0 bases from J; junction bases left unmatched: 4.

The chain carries TRBV4-1 and TRBJ2-7; 8 nucleotides align to TRBD2. The CDR3 is made up of 15 amino acids. The J segment lost 3 bases and the V segment lost 2 bases, leaving 6 bases of the junction unmatched. Germline values: CDR1 MGHRA, CDR2 YSYEKL. CDR3 region: CASSQSFGGDYEQYF. Written as DNA, the CDR3 is TGCGCCAGCAGCCAATCTTTCGGGGGGGACTACGAGCAGTACTTC.

The chain is built from TRBV7-2 and TRBJ2-7, with D possibly being TRBD1 (5 bases). V shed 2 bases and J shed 2 bases, with 13 bases lying between them. Germline V CDR1 and CDR2: SGHTA, FQGNSA. The CDR3 totals 15 residues. The CDR3: CASSLRTNAPYEQYF. CDR3 sequence (DNA): TGTGCCAGCAGCTTACGGACAAACGCCCCCTACGAGCAGTACTTC.

The V and J genes are TRBV27 and TRBJ2-1, with a weak D call TRBD1 (6 bases). The CDR3 covers 14 residues. Germline values: CDR1 MNHEY, CDR2 SMNVEV (reference sequence). V was trimmed by 2 bases and J by 2 bases, leaving 7 bases between them. The CDR3: CASSLTGTYNEQFF. The CDR3 nucleotides read TGTGCCAGCAGTTTAACAGGGACCTACAATGAGCAGTTCTTC.

The chain is built from TRBV14 and TRBJ2-1; 10 bases fit TRBD2. The CDR3 contains 14 residues. Germline-derived CDR1 and CDR2 are SGHDN and FVKESK. V dropped 0 bases and J dropped 12; count of bases not matched to a gene: 5. The CDR3 reads CASSQDGLAGAQFF. CDR3 coding DNA: TGTGCCAGCAGCCAAGATGGGCTAGCGGGGGCGCAGTTCTTC.

The chain carries TRBV28 and TRBJ2-1; 11 bases fit TRBD2. The CDR3 length is 16 residues. V gave up 5 bases and J gave up 8 bases; unmatched junction bases: 11. The germline V gene encodes CDR1 MDHEN and CDR2 SYDVKM. This CDR3 is CASSDRLAGSQDEQFF. Written as DNA, the CDR3 is TGTGCCAGCAGTGACAGACTAGCGGGGTCACAAGATGAGCAGTTCTTC.

The V call is TRBV11-2, the J call TRBJ1-2; D uncertain. V shed 5 bases and J shed 2 bases, with 12 bases lying between them. This CDR3 has 14 amino acids. Germline V gene data show CDR1 as SGHAT and CDR2 as FQNNGV. CDR3 residues: CASSLGRENYGYTF. DNA of the CDR3: TGTGCCAGCAGCCTCGGACGGGAGAACTATGGCTACACCTTC.

J is TRBJ1-1 and V is TRBV10-2, with D possibly being TRBD1 (5 bases). The V end lost 2 bases, the J end lost 5 bases, and 12 bases lay between the germline ends. The germline V gene has CDR1 WSHSY and CDR2 SAAADI. The length of the CDR3 is 14 residues. This chain's CDR3 is CASSESRVETEAFF. The CDR3 DNA reads TGCGCCAGCAGTGAGAGCAGGGTAGAAACTGAAGCTTTCTTT.

The CDR3 bases are TGTGCCAGCAGCGATCAGGGACAGGGGGCGCCAGCTTTCTTT. Translation: CASSDQGQGAPAFF. J is TRBJ1-1 and V is TRBV9; 12 bases are shared with TRBD1. Germline CDR1 reads SGDLS; CDR2 reads YYNGEE. This CDR3 has 14 amino acids. Unmatched junction bases numbered 7, after V lost 3 bases and J lost 10 bases.

J is TRBJ2-1 and V is TRBV28, with unresolved D. The CDR3 runs to 13 residues. The germline V and J ends were trimmed by 5 bases and 9 bases, with 14 bases remaining between them. Per germline, CDR1 MDHEN and CDR2 SYDVKM. CDR3 residues: CASSPPAGSEQFF. The CDR3 DNA reads TGTGCCAGCAGTCCCCCGGCAGGAAGTGAGCAGTTCTTC.

This clone has just one count. This sample also contains other DNA sequences that code for the same CDR3. The chain employs TRBV7-9 and TRBJ2-3; possibly TRBD1 for D (5 bases). Germline lookup yields CDR1 SEHNR and CDR2 FQNEAQ (reference sequence). This CDR3 is 13 amino acids long. The V and J ends lost 1 base and 6 bases respectively, with 8 bases between them. CDR3 sequence (DNA): TGTGCCAGCAGCTTAGGGGGCGCGGATACGCAGTATTTT. Translating it yields CASSLGGADTQYF.

The chain couples TRBV25-1 to TRBJ1-2; the D is unclear. The CDR3 extends over 13 amino acids. V shed 3 bases and J shed 3 bases, with 8 bases lying between them. CDR1 is MGHDK and CDR2 is SYGVNS in the germline V gene. The chain's CDR3 is CASSDPGYYGYTF. The CDR3 DNA reads as TGTGCCAGCAGTGACCCAGGTTACTATGGCTACACCTTC.